This T cell receptor beta chain came from a study of shared clonotypes between healthy human individuals. The length of the CDR3 is 15 residues. Trimming removed 3 bases from V and 4 bases from J; junction bases left unmatched: 2. Germline V lookup: CDR1 KGHSH, CDR2 LQKENI. As concerns this clone: The same CDR3 can be traced to other DNA sequences in this sample.

The deep-level immunoSEQ assay was used. Each replicate PCR on the sorted subsets used approximately 200 ng DNA (about 30,000 T cell genomes). In the authors' methods: Filtering differed for immunoSEQ, which gave only junction sequences without quality scores. Profiled with immunoSEQ multiplex PCR; TCRdb holds only in-frame clones, not every one. V and J calls and clone size are given by that table; D and trimming were obtained from the DNA. The sample carries a few million clones, approximately 96% recorded once. The receptor's source is a man aged 18 to 29 in good health. The sequenced sample consisted of naive CD4+ T cells sorted from blood. Subset described: CD45RA+ positively selected. This chain uses TRBV18 with TRBJ2-2, with 10 bases aligning to TRBD1. This CDR3 reads CASSPGQGSTGELFF. The CDR3 DNA sequence: TGTGCCAGCTCACCGGGACAGGGGAGCACCGGGGAGCTGTTTTTT.